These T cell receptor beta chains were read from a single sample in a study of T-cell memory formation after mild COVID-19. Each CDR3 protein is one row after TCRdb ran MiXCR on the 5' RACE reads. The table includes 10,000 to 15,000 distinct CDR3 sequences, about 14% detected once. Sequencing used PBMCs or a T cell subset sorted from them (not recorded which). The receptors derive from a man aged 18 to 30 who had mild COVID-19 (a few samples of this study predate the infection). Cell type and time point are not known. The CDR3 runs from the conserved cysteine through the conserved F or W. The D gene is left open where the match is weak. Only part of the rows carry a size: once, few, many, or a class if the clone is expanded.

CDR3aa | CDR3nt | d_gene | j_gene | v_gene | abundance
CASSQVWLAGGPTQYF | TGCGCCAGCAGCCAAGTCTGGCTAGCGGGGGGGCCAACGCAGTATTTT | TRBD2 | TRBJ2-3 | TRBV4-3 | many
CASSPGTGWATLYF | TGTGCCAGCAGCCCCGGGACAGGGTGGGCGACCCTGTATTTT | TRBD1 | TRBJ2-3 | TRBV7-2 | .
CSVVGGGYEQFF | TGCAGCGTTGTAGGTGGGGGGTATGAGCAGTTCTTC | . | TRBJ2-1 | TRBV29-1 | .
CAISEPAGGPMETQYF | TGTGCCATCAGTGAGCCAGCGGGGGGGCCTATGGAGACCCAGTACTTC | TRBD2 | TRBJ2-5 | TRBV10-3 | many
CAISESVGSGELFF | TGTGCCATCAGTGAGTCGGTGGGTTCCGGGGAGCTGTTTTTT | . | TRBJ2-2 | TRBV10-3 | many
CATSAGETQYF | TGTGCCACCAGTGCCGGAGAGACCCAGTACTTC | . | TRBJ2-5 | TRBV24-1 | many
CASKPSYGYTF | TGTGCCAGTAAGCCCTCATATGGCTACACCTTC | . | TRBJ1-2 | TRBV19 | .
CASSQDLVLGRTDTQYF | TGCGCCAGCAGCCAAGATTTAGTTCTAGGCCGCACAGATACGCAGTATTTT | . | TRBJ2-3 | TRBV4-3 | many
CAISEQVPSGANVLTF | TGTGCCATCAGTGAACAGGTTCCCTCTGGGGCCAACGTCCTGACTTTC | . | TRBJ2-6 | TRBV10-3 | many
CATSPTGGARKLFF | TGTGCCACCAGCCCAACAGGGGGTGCACGAAAACTGTTTTTT | TRBD1 | TRBJ1-4 | TRBV15 | many
CASSDGGASTDTQYF | TGTGCCAGCAGTGACGGGGGGGCTAGCACAGATACGCAGTATTTT | . | TRBJ2-3 | TRBV6-4 | .
CASSTARDSYNEQFF | TGTGCCAGCAGTACCGCCCGGGACAGCTACAATGAGCAGTTCTTC | TRBD1 | TRBJ2-1 | TRBV27 | many
CASSRDSAYEQYF | TGTGCCAGCAGCCGCGACTCAGCCTACGAGCAGTACTTC | . | TRBJ2-7 | TRBV11-2 | .
CASSPRGRETQYF | TGTGCCAGCAGTCCGAGGGGCCGGGAGACCCAGTACTTC | . | TRBJ2-5 | TRBV7-9 | many
CAISEMRGSTEAFF | TGTGCCATCAGTGAGATGAGGGGTAGCACTGAAGCTTTCTTT | . | TRBJ1-1 | TRBV10-3 | few
CASSPGQHLYNEQFF | TGTGCCAGCAGTCCGGGACAGCACCTGTACAATGAGCAGTTCTTC | TRBD1 | TRBJ2-1 | TRBV6-6 | many
CASSLVGGLYGYTF | TGTGCCAGCAGCTTAGTGGGGGGCCTCTATGGCTACACCTTC | . | TRBJ1-2 | TRBV7-8 | many
CASSPPGPEAFF | TGTGCCAGCAGCCCTCCAGGACCTGAAGCTTTCTTT | . | TRBJ1-1 | TRBV9 | many
CASSPSARDTEAFF | TGTGCCAGCTCACCATCGGCCAGGGACACTGAAGCTTTCTTT | . | TRBJ1-1 | TRBV18 | many
CASSYSPRENTGELFF | TGTGCCAGCAGTTACTCGCCCAGGGAGAACACCGGGGAGCTGTTTTTT | . | TRBJ2-2 | TRBV6-5 | many
CSARGGFNEKLFF | TGCAGTGCCAGGGGCGGATTTAATGAAAAACTGTTTTTT | . | TRBJ1-4 | TRBV20-1 | many
CASSPSGGDWDTQYF | TGTGCCAGCAGCCCTAGCGGGGGGGATTGGGATACGCAGTATTTT | TRBD2 | TRBJ2-3 | TRBV7-2 | many
CSVRGGRSEGNTEAFF | TGCAGCGTTCGGGGGGGCCGGTCTGAGGGAAACACTGAAGCTTTCTTT | . | TRBJ1-1 | TRBV29-1 | many
CASSHSTGELFF | TGTGCCAGCAGCCACAGCACCGGGGAGCTGTTTTTT | . | TRBJ2-2 | TRBV3-1 | many
CASSRRTEAFF | TGTGCCAGCAGCCGCCGTACTGAAGCTTTCTTT | . | TRBJ1-1 | TRBV7-2 | many
CASLPPGQGSDTQYF | TGTGCCAGCCTACCTCCGGGACAGGGATCAGATACGCAGTATTTT | TRBD1 | TRBJ2-3 | TRBV28 | many
CASSSRQIPYEQYF | TGTGCCAGCAGTTCCAGACAGATCCCCTACGAGCAGTACTTC | . | TRBJ2-7 | TRBV6-6 | many
CASSHPAPGLEETQYF | TGCGCCAGCAGCCACCCCGCCCCCGGACTAGAAGAGACCCAGTACTTC | TRBD2 | TRBJ2-5 | TRBV4-1 | few
CASSQWAKDTEAFF | TGCGCCAGCAGCCAATGGGCGAAGGACACTGAAGCTTTCTTT | . | TRBJ1-1 | TRBV4-3 | large